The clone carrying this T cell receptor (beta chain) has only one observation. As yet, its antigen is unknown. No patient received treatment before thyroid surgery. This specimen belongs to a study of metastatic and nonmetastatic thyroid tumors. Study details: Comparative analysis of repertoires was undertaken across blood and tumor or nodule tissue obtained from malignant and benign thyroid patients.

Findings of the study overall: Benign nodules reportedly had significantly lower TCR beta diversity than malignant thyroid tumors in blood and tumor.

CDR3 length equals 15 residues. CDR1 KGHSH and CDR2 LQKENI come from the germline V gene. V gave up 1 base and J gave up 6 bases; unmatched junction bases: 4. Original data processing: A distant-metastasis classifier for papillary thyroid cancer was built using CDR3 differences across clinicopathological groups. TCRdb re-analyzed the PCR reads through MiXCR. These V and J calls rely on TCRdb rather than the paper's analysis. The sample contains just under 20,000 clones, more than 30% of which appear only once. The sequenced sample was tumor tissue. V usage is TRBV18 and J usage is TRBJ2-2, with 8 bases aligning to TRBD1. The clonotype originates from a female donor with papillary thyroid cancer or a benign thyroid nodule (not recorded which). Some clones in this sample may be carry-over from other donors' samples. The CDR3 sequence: CASSPRTGFAGELFF. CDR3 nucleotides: TGTGCCAGCTCACCACGGACAGGGTTTGCCGGGGAGCTGTTTTTT.